These 5 T cell receptor beta chains were sequenced from one sample in a study of control samples from healthy donors and cancer patients (dated by TCRdb to 2018 to 2021). Libraries were made using the immunoSEQ multiplex PCR assay. Not all clones reach the TCRdb copy of this immuneACCESS table, which keeps in-frame sequences only. Checked studies attribute under half of the gap to unresolved V genes and leave the rest unexplained. In all, the sample holds about 94,000 clones, and about nine tenths of those were seen once. Over 3% of the sample is held by the ten biggest clonotypes. The specimen sequenced was blood. The receptors derive from a woman in her late teens or twenties in good health.

This chain joins TRBV5-1 and TRBJ1-4, with 7 bases lining up with TRBD1. CDR1 and CDR2 (germline): SGHRS, YFSETQ. V trimming: 4 bases; J trimming: 0 bases; junction bases outside the gene matches: 3. This CDR3 comprises 15 residues. This chain's CDR3 is CASSTGQATNEKLFF. The DNA of the CDR3 is TGCGCCAGCAGCACTGGACAGGCAACTAATGAAAAACTGTTTTTT.

This sequence joins TRBV4-1 and TRBJ2-1; 10 bases match TRBD2. The CDR3 is 17 residues long. Germline loops: CDR1 MGHRA, CDR2 YSYEKL. V was clipped by 4 bases and J by 7 bases; unmatched bases: 13. The CDR3 here is CASSRREASGGGNEQFF. The CDR3 DNA reads as TGCGCCAGCAGCCGTCGTGAGGCTAGCGGGGGCGGAAATGAGCAGTTCTTC.

DNA of the CDR3: TGCGCCAGCAGCGCTACAGGCATCTCCTATGGCTACACCTTC. It is translated as CASSATGISYGYTF. The rearrangement uses TRBV5-1 and TRBJ1-2, with a possible D match to TRBD1 (5 bases). The CDR3 is 14 amino acids. V dropped 4 bases and J dropped 4 bases, with 14 bases sitting between them. Germline V CDR1 and CDR2: SGHRS, YFSETQ. Drawing the rest from reference TRBV5-1 and TRBJ1-2, the complete variable domain is KAGVTQTPRYLIKTRGQQVTLSCSPISGHRSVSWYQQTPGQGLQFLFEYFSETQRNKGNFPGRFSGRQFSNSRSEMNVSTLELGDSALYLCASSATGISYGYTFGSGTRLTVV.

This rearrangement joins TRBV9 to TRBJ1-1; D uncertain. Germline V gives CDR1 SGDLS, CDR2 YYNGEE. The V end lost 3 bases, the J end lost 0 bases, and 12 bases lay between the germline ends. The CDR3 contains 15 residues. The CDR3, as DNA: TGTGCCAGCAGCGGCGGACGGAAAATGAACACTGAAGCTTTCTTT. It codes for CASSGGRKMNTEAFF.

This chain links TRBV9 with TRBJ1-3; D gene ambiguous. V lost 0 bases, J lost 4 bases, and 2 bases lay in between. Looked up from germline, CDR1 is SGDLS and CDR2 is YYNGEE. The CDR3 is made up of 12 amino acids. Here the CDR3 reads CASSVVGNTIYF. Written as DNA, the CDR3 is TGTGCCAGCAGCGTAGTCGGAAACACCATATATTTT.